The 30 T cell receptor beta chains below were found in one sample sequenced in a study of OX40 agonist ivuxolimab in advanced cancers. Library preparation used the immunoSEQ multiplex PCR assay. TCRdb took this table from immuneACCESS and kept in-frame rearrangements with V and J called. Such tables lack part of the clones; where checked against another copy, unresolved V genes explain under half of the gap, and the rest is unexplained. In this sample the table shows approximately 22,000 clones, approximately 91% of which occur a single time. 25% of the sample is in the top ten clones. Sequencing was performed on CD4+ or CD8+ T cells sorted from blood, taken in a trial of the OX40 agonist ivuxolimab. The receptors here all came from an adult with an advanced solid tumor such as melanoma, head and neck, liver or kidney cancer.

V gene TRBV5-6 combines with J gene TRBJ2-3; 9 bases align to TRBD1. Germline CDR1 and CDR2: SGHDT and YYEEEE. V gave up 4 bases and J gave up 0 bases; unmatched junction bases: 3. The CDR3 sequence is 15 residues long. This chain's CDR3 is CASSRTGASTDTQYF. The CDR3, as DNA: TGTGCCAGCAGCCGGACAGGGGCTAGCACAGATACGCAGTATTTT.

The rearrangement joins TRBV7-9 to TRBJ1-5; 7 nucleotides match TRBD1. CDR1 is SEHNR, CDR2 FQNEAQ, per germline (reference sequence). CDR3 length equals 16 residues. The V segment lost 4 bases and the J segment 1 base; nucleotides outside the gene matches: 7. The DNA for the CDR3 is TGTGCCAGCAGCTCCGACAGGGAAGAAAGCAATCAGCCCCAGCATTTT. It yields the protein CASSSDREESNQPQHF. The variable domain in full, completed from reference TRBV7-9 and TRBJ1-5, reads DTGVSQNPRHKITKRGQNVTFRCDPISEHNRLYWYRQTLGQGPEFLTYFQNEAQLEKSRLLSDRFSAERPKGSFSTLEIQRTEQGDSAMYLCASSSDREESNQPQHFGDGTRLSIL.

The V call is TRBV6-1, the J call TRBJ1-2, with 10 bases that match TRBD1. CDR3 length: 18 amino acids. Germline CDR1 MNHNS, CDR2 SASEGT. Trimming cost V 4 bases and J 1 base; bases outside gene matches: 12. CDR3 nucleotide sequence: TGTGCCAGCAGTGCAGCCGGGACAGGGGAAATCATTAACTATGGCTACACCTTC. It codes for CASSAAGTGEIINYGYTF.

The V call is TRBV9, the J call TRBJ2-7; the D gene is possibly TRBD1 (5 bases). Germline V gene lookup returns CDR1 SGDLS and CDR2 YYNGEE. V was pared by 4 bases and J by 7 bases, with 12 bases between. The CDR3 length is 12 residues. CDR3 in DNA: TGTGCCAGCAGCCCAGGGATTGGTGAGCAGTACTTC. It translates to CASSPGIGEQYF.

This clone occurred once. The genes are TRBV5-1 and TRBJ2-1; 15 bases are a match to TRBD2. The CDR3 is made up of 19 amino acids. Germline V lookup: CDR1 SGHRS, CDR2 YFSETQ. Unmatched junction bases numbered 6, after V lost 0 bases and J lost 2 bases. DNA of the CDR3: TGCGCCAGCAGCTTGGAAGGACTAGCGGGGGGGCCCGCCTACAATGAGCAGTTCTTC. This sequence encodes CASSLEGLAGGPAYNEQFF.

This clone was seen a single time. The rearrangement uses TRBV28 and TRBJ2-1, with a weak D call TRBD1 (6 bases). V gave up 10 bases and J gave up 0 bases, with 10 bases separating them. This CDR3 is 13 amino acids long. Looked up from germline, CDR1 is MDHEN and CDR2 is SYDVKM. CDR3 amino acids: CATTGNSYNEQFF. DNA of the CDR3: TGTGCCACCACAGGGAACTCCTACAATGAGCAGTTCTTC. The full variable domain, its missing parts supplied by reference TRBV28 and TRBJ2-1, is DVKVTQSSRYLVKRTGEKVFLECVQDMDHENMFWYRQDPGLGLRLIYFSYDVKMKEKGDIPEGYSVSREKKERFSLILESASTNQTSMYLCATTGNSYNEQFFGPGTRLTVL.

This chain links TRBV16 with TRBJ1-1; 8 nucleotides align to TRBD1. V dropped 4 bases and J dropped 7; count of bases not matched to a gene: 5. This CDR3 is 13 amino acids long. CDR1 is KGHSY and CDR2 is FQNENV in the germline V gene. In DNA form, the CDR3 reads TGTGCCAGCAGCCCTATGGACAGGGATGAAGCTTTCTTT. As protein: CASSPMDRDEAFF.

The chain joins TRBV9 to TRBJ1-3; possible D gene TRBD1, 5 bases. Germline V CDR1 and CDR2: SGDLS, YYNGEE. The CDR3 length is 16 residues. The V end lost 6 bases, the J end lost 0 bases, and 16 bases lay between the germline ends. In DNA, the CDR3 is TGTGCCAGCAATGAGGGGATAGAGGACTCTGGAAACACCATATATTTT. Translating gives CASNEGIEDSGNTIYF.

The chain carries TRBV4-1 and TRBJ1-2; 7 nucleotides line up with TRBD1. With V trimmed by 5 bases and J by 1 base, 4 bases remained unmatched. This CDR3 comprises 14 residues. Germline V gene lookup returns CDR1 MGHRA and CDR2 YSYEKL. CDR3 in DNA: TGCGCCAGCAGCGACAGGGCAAGTAACTATGGCTACACCTTC. It specifies CASSDRASNYGYTF.

The J gene is TRBJ1-1, the V gene TRBV7-9; the match to TRBD1 covers 7 bases. The CDR3 covers 16 residues. CDR1 is SEHNR and CDR2 is FQNEAQ in the germline V gene (reference sequence). V trimming: 4 bases; J trimming: 3 bases; junction bases outside the gene matches: 11. The CDR3 spells CASSSKGQFGDTEAFF. As DNA, the CDR3 is TGTGCCAGCAGCTCGAAGGGACAGTTCGGGGACACTGAAGCTTTCTTT.

J is TRBJ1-2 and V is TRBV2; D call uncertain. V shed 4 bases and J shed 0 bases, with 15 bases lying between them. This CDR3 contains 16 residues. The germline V gene has CDR1 SNHLY and CDR2 FYNNEI. CDR3 sequence: CASSVLKETANYGYTF. CDR3 DNA: TGTGCCAGCAGTGTTCTGAAGGAAACAGCTAACTATGGCTACACCTTC. Looking up the rest from reference TRBV2 and TRBJ1-2 gives the full variable domain: EPEVTQTPSHQVTQMGQEVILRCVPISNHLYFYWYRQILGQKVEFLVSFYNNEISEKSEIFDDQFSVERPDGSNFTLKIRSTKLEDSAMYFCASSVLKETANYGYTFGSGTRLTVV.

Only one count was recorded for this clone. The chain employs TRBV11-3 and TRBJ2-1, with D maybe TRBD1 (6 bases). Germline loops: CDR1 SGHNT, CDR2 YENEEA. Trimming left V 7 bases short and J 8 bases short, with 18 bases between. The CDR3 consists of 14 residues. Here the CDR3 DNA reads TGTGCCAGCACAGGGCAGGGGTGGGTGGATGAGCAGTTCTTC. This codes for CASTGQGWVDEQFF.

This sequence joins TRBV9 and TRBJ1-2; D call uncertain. Germline V gene sequence: CDR1 SGDLS, CDR2 YYNGEE. This CDR3 spans 10 amino acids. V was pared by 4 bases and J by 4 bases, with 2 bases between. CDR3 sequence: CASSSYGYTF. The CDR3 DNA follows: TGTGCCAGCAGCAGCTATGGCTACACCTTC.

This sequence joins TRBV11-2 and TRBJ2-7, with 12 bases fitting TRBD2. The CDR3 runs to 16 residues. After removal of 4 bases from V and 3 bases from J, the junction contained 7 bases not matched to a gene. Germline lookup yields CDR1 SGHAT and CDR2 FQNNGV. CDR3 coding DNA: TGTGCCAGCAGCTCTCTGACTAGCGGGAGACGCTACGAGCAGTACTTC. Protein product: CASSSLTSGRRYEQYF. Supplemented by reference TRBV11-2 and TRBJ2-7, the full variable domain reads EAGVAQSPRYKIIEKRQSVAFWCNPISGHATLYWYQQILGQGPKLLIQFQNNGVVDDSQLPKDRFSAERLKGVDSTLKIQPAKLEDSAVYLCASSSLTSGRRYEQYFGPGTRLTVT.

The chain recombines TRBV7-9 with TRBJ2-1; unclear D gene. Germline V lookup: CDR1 SEHNR, CDR2 FQNEAQ (reference sequence). The CDR3 has 11 amino acids. V lost 4 bases and J 8 bases, leaving 6 bases between the germline ends. Here the CDR3 reads CASSSTYEQFF. The CDR3 nucleotides read TGTGCCAGCAGCTCGACATATGAGCAGTTCTTC.

This clone has just one count. This rearrangement joins TRBV5-1 to TRBJ1-1; 10 bases are shared with TRBD1. Germline V lookup: CDR1 SGHRS, CDR2 YFSETQ. The CDR3 has 15 amino acids. Trimming took 4 bases from V and 4 from J; bases not matched to a gene: 7. CDR3 loop: CASSTGQGPGTEAFF. In nucleotides, the CDR3 is TGCGCCAGCAGCACGGGACAGGGGCCGGGCACTGAAGCTTTCTTT.

The chain uses TRBV11-2 and TRBJ2-5, with 10 bases matching TRBD2. Losses at the gene ends were 1 base for V and 1 base for J; bases not matched to a gene: 6. The CDR3 contains 17 residues. The germline V gene encodes CDR1 SGHAT and CDR2 FQNNGV. The CDR3 protein is CASSLGPLAGIQETQYF. CDR3 sequence (DNA): TGTGCCAGCAGCTTAGGCCCACTAGCGGGGATCCAAGAGACCCAGTACTTC.

The V call is TRBV7-6, the J call TRBJ2-5; maybe TRBD2 (6 bases). Germline CDR1 and CDR2: SGHVS and FNYEAQ. Trimming took off 1 base at V and 5 bases at J, with 8 bases between the two ends. This CDR3 comprises 13 residues. DNA of the CDR3: TGTGCCAGCAGCTTAGGGGAGGCGGAGACCCAGTACTTC. Translated, it gives CASSLGEAETQYF.

The genes are TRBV4-1 and TRBJ2-1, with D perhaps TRBD2 (5 bases). Germline-derived CDR1 and CDR2 are MGHRA and YSYEKL. Trimming took off 6 bases at V and 5 bases at J, with 14 bases between the two ends. The CDR3 contains 14 residues. CDR3 nucleotide sequence: TGCGCCAGCAGGTATTTACTCGGGGACAATGAGCAGTTCTTC. Residues: CASRYLLGDNEQFF.

Remarks on this clone: An end of the junction does not agree with germline; a read error may underlie this. The rearrangement joins TRBV7-7 to TRBJ2-1; 8 bases are a match to TRBD1. In germline, CDR1 is SSHAT, CDR2 FNYEAQ (reference sequence). This CDR3 is built from 14 residues. CDR3 sequence reads: CASSRTGPYNEQFF. The CDR3 DNA is TGTGCTAGCAGCCGGACAGGGCCCTACAATGAGCAGTTCTTC.

The chain combines TRBV4-3 with TRBJ2-7; D tentatively fits TRBD1 or TRBD2 (5 bases each). This CDR3 spans 14 amino acids. V was cut by 0 bases and J by 3 bases, with 9 bases left in between. Germline V gives CDR1 LGHNA, CDR2 YSLEER. The CDR3 sequence is CASSQESGGYEQYF. CDR3 bases: TGCGCCAGCAGCCAAGAAAGTGGGGGCTACGAGCAGTACTTC.

The genes are TRBV4-2 and TRBJ1-1; D not resolved. The CDR3 extends over 12 amino acids. Germline CDR1 reads LGHNA; CDR2 reads YNFKEQ. Trimming stripped 5 bases from V and 1 base from J, with 5 bases between. The CDR3 is CASSWTNTEAFF. In DNA, the CDR3 is TGTGCCAGCAGCTGGACGAACACTGAAGCTTTCTTT.

The chain has TRBV27 and TRBJ1-5, with 9 bases matching TRBD1. CDR1 is MNHEY, CDR2 SMNVEV, per germline (reference sequence). The CDR3 extends over 16 amino acids. The junction had 10 bases not matched to a gene; V was cut back by 4 bases and J by 6 bases. The CDR3 sequence is CASSSMTGGSSQPQHF. CDR3 sequence (DNA): TGTGCCAGCAGTTCCATGACAGGGGGTTCAAGTCAGCCCCAGCATTTT.

This rearrangement joins TRBV6-1 to TRBJ2-3; 9 bases are shared with TRBD1. Germline V lookup: CDR1 MNHNS, CDR2 SASEGT. The CDR3 sequence is 15 residues long. V shed 8 bases and J 1 base; nucleotides not matched to a gene: 7. CDR3 sequence: CASWGQGFGTDTQYF. The CDR3 region has the DNA TGTGCCAGCTGGGGACAGGGCTTCGGCACAGATACGCAGTATTTT.

The chain combines TRBV4-3 with TRBJ2-1; D could derive from TRBD1 or TRBD2 (5 bases each). This CDR3 has 16 amino acids. V gave up 4 bases and J gave up 7 bases, with 20 bases separating them. Germline CDR1 reads LGHNA; CDR2 reads YSLEER. The CDR3 here is CASSPGWGGLLNEQFF. The DNA for the CDR3 is TGCGCCAGCAGCCCCGGATGGGGCGGGTTGTTGAATGAGCAGTTCTTC.

V usage is TRBV28 and J usage is TRBJ2-7; 7 nucleotides align to TRBD1. J gave up 0 bases and V 5 bases, and 7 bases lay outside the gene matches. Germline loops: CDR1 MDHEN, CDR2 SYDVKM. This CDR3 has 15 residues. The chain's CDR3 is CASSLDRTSSYEQYF. The CDR3 nucleotides read TGTGCCAGCAGTCTGGACAGGACGAGCTCCTACGAGCAGTACTTC.

The chain couples TRBV7-9 to TRBJ2-4, with 11 bases lining up with TRBD2. The CDR3 runs 16 residues. Germline CDR1 is SEHNR and CDR2 is FQNEAQ (reference sequence). Trimming took 2 bases from V and 8 from J; bases not matched to a gene: 8. In nucleotides, the CDR3 is TGTGCCAGCAGCTTAATTAGCGGGAGGGATCAGGACATTCAGTACTTC. It specifies CASSLISGRDQDIQYF.

This clone turned up a few times. The chain joins TRBV7-8 to TRBJ1-5, with TRBD1 as a possible D gene (5 bases). The CDR3 is 14 residues long. Germline V gives CDR1 SGHVS, CDR2 FQNEAQ. Between the trimmed V and J ends, which lost 5 bases and 4 bases, there was a span of 12 bases. The CDR3 sequence: CASSPQGLNQPQHF. The DNA for the CDR3 is TGTGCCAGCAGCCCTCAGGGTCTAAATCAGCCCCAGCATTTT.

V is TRBV7-2 and J is TRBJ2-1, with 14 bases lining up with TRBD2. Germline loops: CDR1 SGHTA, CDR2 FQGNSA. V dropped 5 bases and J dropped 8; count of bases not matched to a gene: 5. There are 15 residues in the CDR3. CDR3 sequence reads: CASSPGLAGGDEQFF. In nucleotides, the CDR3 is TGTGCCAGCAGCCCAGGACTAGCGGGGGGTGATGAGCAGTTCTTC.

This clone was detected a few times. V and J are TRBV9 and TRBJ1-3; D is unclear. CDR1 and CDR2 from the germline V gene are SGDLS and YYNGEE. V was trimmed by 5 bases and J by 0 bases, leaving 12 bases between them. The CDR3 totals 15 residues. This chain's CDR3 is CASSQSRTSGNTIYF. CDR3 DNA sequence: TGTGCCAGCAGTCAATCAAGGACCTCTGGAAACACCATATATTTT.